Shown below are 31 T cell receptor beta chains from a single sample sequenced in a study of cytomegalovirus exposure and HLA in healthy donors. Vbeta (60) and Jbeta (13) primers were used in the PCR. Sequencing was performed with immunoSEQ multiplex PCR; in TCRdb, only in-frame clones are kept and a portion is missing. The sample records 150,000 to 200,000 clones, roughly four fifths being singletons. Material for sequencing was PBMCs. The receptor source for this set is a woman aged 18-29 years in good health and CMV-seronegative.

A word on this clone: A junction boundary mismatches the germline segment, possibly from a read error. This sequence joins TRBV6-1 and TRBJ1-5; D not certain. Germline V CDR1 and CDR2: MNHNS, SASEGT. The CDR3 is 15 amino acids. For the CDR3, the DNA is TGTGCCAGCAGTGAAGTGAGGCTCGGGGTTCAGCTCCAGCATTTT. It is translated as CASSEVRLGVQLQHF.

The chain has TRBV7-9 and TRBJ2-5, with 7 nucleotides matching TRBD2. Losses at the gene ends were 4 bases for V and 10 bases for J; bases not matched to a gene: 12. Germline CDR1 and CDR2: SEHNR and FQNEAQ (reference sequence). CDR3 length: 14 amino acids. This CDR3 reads CASSSAATPGGQYF. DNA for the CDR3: TGTGCCAGCAGCTCCGCGGCTACCCCGGGGGGCCAGTACTTC.

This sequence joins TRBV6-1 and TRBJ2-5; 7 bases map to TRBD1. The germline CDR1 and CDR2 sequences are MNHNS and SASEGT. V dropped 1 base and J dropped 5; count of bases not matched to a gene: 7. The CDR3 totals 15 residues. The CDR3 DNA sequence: TGTGCCAGCAGTGAAGAGACAGGGCCGTTGGAGACCCAGTACTTC. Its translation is CASSEETGPLETQYF.

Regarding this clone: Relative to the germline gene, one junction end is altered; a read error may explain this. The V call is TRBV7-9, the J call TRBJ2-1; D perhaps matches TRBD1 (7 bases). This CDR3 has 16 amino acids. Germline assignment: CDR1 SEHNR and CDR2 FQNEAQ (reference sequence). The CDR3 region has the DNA TGTTCCAGCAGCTCCCAGGGGGGAATAGCCTACAATGAGCAGTTCTTC. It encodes CSSSSQGGIAYNEQFF.

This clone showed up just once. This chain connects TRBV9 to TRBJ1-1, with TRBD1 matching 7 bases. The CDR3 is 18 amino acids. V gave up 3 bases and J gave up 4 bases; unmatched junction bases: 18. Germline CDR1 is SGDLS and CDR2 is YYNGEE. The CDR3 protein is CASSDAPLADRVGTEAFF. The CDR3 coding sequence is TGTGCCAGCAGCGATGCCCCTTTAGCCGACAGGGTCGGCACTGAAGCTTTCTTT.

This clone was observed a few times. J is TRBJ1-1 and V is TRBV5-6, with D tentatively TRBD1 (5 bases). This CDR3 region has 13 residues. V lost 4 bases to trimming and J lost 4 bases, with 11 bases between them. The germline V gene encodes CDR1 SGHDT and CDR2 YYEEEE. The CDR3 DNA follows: TGTGCCAGCAGCCATGGTGGGGCCACTGAAGCTTTCTTT. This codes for CASSHGGATEAFF. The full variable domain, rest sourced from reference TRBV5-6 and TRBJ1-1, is DAGVTQSPTHLIKTRGQQVTLRCSPKSGHDTVSWYQQALGQGPQFIFQYYEEEERQRGNFPDRFSGHQFPNYSSELNVNALLLGDSALYLCASSHGGATEAFFGQGTRLTVV.

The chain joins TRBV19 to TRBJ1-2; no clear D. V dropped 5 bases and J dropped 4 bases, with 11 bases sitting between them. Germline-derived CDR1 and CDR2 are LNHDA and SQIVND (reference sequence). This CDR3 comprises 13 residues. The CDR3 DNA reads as TGTGCCAGTAGTCTCCTGGAGCCCTATGGCTACACCTTC. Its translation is CASSLLEPYGYTF.

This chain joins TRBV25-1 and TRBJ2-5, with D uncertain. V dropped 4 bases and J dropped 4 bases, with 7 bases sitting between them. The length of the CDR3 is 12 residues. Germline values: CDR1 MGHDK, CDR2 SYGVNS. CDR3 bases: TGTGCCAGCAGTGGTCCCTCAGAGACCCAGTACTTC. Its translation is CASSGPSETQYF. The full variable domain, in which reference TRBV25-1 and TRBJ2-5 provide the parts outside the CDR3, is EADIYQTPRYLVIGTGKKITLECSQTMGHDKMYWYQQDPGMELHLIHYSYGVNSTEKGDLSSESTVSRIRTEHFPLTLESARPSHTSQYLCASSGPSETQYFGPGTRLLVL.

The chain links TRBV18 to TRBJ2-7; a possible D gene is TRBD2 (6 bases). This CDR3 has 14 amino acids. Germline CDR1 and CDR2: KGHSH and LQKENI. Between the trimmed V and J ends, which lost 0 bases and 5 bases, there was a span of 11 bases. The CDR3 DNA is TGTGCCAGCTCACCACCGGGACGCGGGAACGAGCAGTACTTC. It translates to CASSPPGRGNEQYF.

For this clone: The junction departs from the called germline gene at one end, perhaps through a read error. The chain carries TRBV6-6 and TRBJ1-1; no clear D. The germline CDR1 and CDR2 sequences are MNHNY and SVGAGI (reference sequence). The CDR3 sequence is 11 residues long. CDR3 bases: TGTGCCAGCAGTTTAAACAGTGAAGCTTTCTTT. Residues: CASSLNSEAFF.

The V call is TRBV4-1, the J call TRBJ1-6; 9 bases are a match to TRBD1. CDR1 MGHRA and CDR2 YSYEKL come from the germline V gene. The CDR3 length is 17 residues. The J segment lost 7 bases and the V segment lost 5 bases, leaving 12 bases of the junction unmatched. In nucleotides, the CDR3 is TGCGCCAGCAGCATTGGAGGACAGGGGCGAAAAAATTCACCCCTCCACTTT. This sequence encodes CASSIGGQGRKNSPLHF.

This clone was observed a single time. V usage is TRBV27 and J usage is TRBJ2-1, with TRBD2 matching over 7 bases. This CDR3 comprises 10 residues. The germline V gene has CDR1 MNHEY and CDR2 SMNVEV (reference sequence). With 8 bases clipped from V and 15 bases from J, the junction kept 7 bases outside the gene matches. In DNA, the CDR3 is TGTGCCAGCTGGGACGGGAGGTCGTTCTTC. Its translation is CASWDGRSFF.

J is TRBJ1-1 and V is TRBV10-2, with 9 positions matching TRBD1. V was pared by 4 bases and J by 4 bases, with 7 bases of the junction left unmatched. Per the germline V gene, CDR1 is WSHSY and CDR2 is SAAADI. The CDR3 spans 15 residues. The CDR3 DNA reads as TGCGCCAGCAGTGTGGGGGGACAGGGTGTCACTGAAGCTTTCTTT. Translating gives CASSVGGQGVTEAFF.

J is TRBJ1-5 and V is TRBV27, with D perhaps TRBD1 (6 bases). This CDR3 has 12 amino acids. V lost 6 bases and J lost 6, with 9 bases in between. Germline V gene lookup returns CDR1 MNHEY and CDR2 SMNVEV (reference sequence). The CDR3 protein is CASSSQGQPQHF. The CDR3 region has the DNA TGTGCCAGCAGCTCACAGGGTCAGCCCCAGCATTTT.

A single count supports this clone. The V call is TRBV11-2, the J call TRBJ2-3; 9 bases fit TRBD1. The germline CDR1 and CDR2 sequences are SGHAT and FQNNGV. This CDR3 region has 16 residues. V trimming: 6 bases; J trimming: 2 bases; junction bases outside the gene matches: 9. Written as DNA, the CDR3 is TGTGCCAGCAGACACCCGGGACAGGGATACACAGATACGCAGTATTTT. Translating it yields CASRHPGQGYTDTQYF. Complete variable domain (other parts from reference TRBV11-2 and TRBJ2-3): EAGVAQSPRYKIIEKRQSVAFWCNPISGHATLYWYQQILGQGPKLLIQFQNNGVVDDSQLPKDRFSAERLKGVDSTLKIQPAKLEDSAVYLCASRHPGQGYTDTQYFGPGTRLTVL.

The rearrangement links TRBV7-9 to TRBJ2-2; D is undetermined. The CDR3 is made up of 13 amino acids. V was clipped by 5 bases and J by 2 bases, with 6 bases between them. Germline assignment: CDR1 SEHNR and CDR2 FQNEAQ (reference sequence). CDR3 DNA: TGTGCCAGCAGCCTAAGTAACACCGGGGAGCTGTTTTTT. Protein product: CASSLSNTGELFF.

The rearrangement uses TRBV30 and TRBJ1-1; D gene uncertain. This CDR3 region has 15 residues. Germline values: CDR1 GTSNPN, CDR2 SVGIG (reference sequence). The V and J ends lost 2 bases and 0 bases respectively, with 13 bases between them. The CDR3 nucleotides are TGTGCCTGGAGTCAAGTGCGGCCCATGAACACTGAAGCTTTCTTT. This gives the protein CAWSQVRPMNTEAFF.

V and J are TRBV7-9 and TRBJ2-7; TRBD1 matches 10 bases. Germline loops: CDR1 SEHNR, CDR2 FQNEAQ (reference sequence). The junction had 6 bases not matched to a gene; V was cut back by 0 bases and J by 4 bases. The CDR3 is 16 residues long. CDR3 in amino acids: CASSLAPGQGVYEQYV. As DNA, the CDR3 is TGTGCCAGCAGCTTAGCGCCCGGACAGGGGGTATACGAGCAGTACGTC.

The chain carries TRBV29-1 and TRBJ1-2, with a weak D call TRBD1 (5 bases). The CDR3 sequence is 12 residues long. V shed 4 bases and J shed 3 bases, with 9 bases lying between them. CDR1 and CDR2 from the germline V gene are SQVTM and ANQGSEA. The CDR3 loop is CSVVPRDYGYTF. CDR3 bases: TGCAGCGTTGTACCCAGGGACTATGGCTACACCTTC.

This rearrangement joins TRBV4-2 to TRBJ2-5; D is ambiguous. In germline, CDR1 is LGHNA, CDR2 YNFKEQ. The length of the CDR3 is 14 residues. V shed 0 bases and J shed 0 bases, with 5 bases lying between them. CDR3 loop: CASSQERYQETQYF. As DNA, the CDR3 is TGTGCCAGCAGCCAAGAACGGTACCAAGAGACCCAGTACTTC.

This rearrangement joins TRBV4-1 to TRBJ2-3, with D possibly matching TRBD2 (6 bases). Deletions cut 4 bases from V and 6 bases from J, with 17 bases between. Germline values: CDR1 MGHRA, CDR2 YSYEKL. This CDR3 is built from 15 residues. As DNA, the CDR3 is TGCGCCAGCAGCCTTCGGACGGGGGTTGAGGATACGCAGTATTTT. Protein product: CASSLRTGVEDTQYF.

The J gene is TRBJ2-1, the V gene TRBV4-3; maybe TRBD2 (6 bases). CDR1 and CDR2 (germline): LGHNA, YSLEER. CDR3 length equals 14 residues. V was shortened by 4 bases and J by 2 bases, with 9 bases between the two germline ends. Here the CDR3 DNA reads TGCGCCAGCAGCCTAGCGGATCCCTACAATGAGCAGTTCTTC. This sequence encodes CASSLADPYNEQFF.

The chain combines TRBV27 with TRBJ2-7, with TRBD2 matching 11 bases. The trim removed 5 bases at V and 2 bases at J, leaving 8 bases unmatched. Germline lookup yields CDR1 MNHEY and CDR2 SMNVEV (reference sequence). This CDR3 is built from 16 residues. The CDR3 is CASSPKTSGITYEQYF. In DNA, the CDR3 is TGTGCCAGCAGTCCGAAGACTAGCGGGATAACCTACGAGCAGTACTTC.

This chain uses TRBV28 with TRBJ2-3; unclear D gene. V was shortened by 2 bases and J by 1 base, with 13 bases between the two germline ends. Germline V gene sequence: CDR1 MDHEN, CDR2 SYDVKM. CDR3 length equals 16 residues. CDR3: CASSLRVIVGTDTQYF. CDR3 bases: TGTGCCAGCAGTTTACGGGTAATTGTTGGCACAGATACGCAGTATTTT.

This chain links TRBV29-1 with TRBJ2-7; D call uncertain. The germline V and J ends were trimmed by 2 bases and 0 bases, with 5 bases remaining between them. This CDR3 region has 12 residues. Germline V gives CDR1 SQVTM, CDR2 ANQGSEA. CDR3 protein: CSVENNSYEQYF. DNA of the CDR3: TGCAGCGTTGAAAACAACTCCTACGAGCAGTACTTC.

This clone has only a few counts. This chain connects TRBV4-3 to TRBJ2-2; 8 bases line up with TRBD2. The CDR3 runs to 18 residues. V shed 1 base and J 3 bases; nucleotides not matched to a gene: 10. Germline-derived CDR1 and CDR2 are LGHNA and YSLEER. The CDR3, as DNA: TGCGCCAGCAGCCAAGCGGTTTGGCGGGAGGAGGACACCGGGGAGCTGTTTTTT. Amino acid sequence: CASSQAVWREEDTGELFF.

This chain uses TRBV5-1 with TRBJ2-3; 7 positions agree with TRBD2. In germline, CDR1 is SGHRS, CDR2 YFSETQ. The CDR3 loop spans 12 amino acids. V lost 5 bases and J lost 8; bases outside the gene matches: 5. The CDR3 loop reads CASSVGGGTQYF. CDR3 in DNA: TGCGCCAGCAGTGTTGGGGGGGGTACGCAGTATTTT.

CDR3 sequence reads: CASRDADRVEGGYYNEQFF. The CDR3, as DNA: TGTGCCAGCAGGGATGCGGACAGGGTAGAGGGGGGGTACTACAATGAGCAGTTCTTC. The chain combines TRBV5-8 with TRBJ2-1; D perhaps matches TRBD1 (8 bases). Germline V gives CDR1 SGHTS, CDR2 YDEGEE. The V end lost 5 bases, the J end lost 3 bases, and 27 bases lay between the germline ends. This CDR3 contains 19 residues.

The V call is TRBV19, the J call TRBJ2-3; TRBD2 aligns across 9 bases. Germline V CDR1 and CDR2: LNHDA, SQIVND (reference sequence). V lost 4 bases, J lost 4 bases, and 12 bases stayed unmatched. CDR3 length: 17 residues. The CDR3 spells CASSTRRGLAAADTQYF. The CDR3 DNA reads TGTGCCAGTAGTACCCGACGGGGACTAGCCGCAGCAGATACGCAGTATTTT. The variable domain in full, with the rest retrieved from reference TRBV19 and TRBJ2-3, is DGGITQSPKYLFRKEGQNVTLSCEQNLNHDAMYWYRQDPGQGLRLIYYSQIVNDFQKGDIAEGYSVSREKKESFPLTVTSAQKNPTAFYLCASSTRRGLAAADTQYFGPGTRLTVL.

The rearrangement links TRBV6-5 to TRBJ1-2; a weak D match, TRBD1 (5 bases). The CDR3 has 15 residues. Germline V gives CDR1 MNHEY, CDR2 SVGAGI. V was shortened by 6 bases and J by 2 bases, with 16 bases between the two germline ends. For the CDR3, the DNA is TGTGCCAGCAGACACCAATCGACAGCGAACTATGGCTACACCTTC. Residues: CASRHQSTANYGYTF.

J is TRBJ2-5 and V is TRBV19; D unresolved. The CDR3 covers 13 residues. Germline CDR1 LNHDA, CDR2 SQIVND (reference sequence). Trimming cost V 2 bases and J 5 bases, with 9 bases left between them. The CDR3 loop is CASSIMERETQYF. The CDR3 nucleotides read TGTGCCAGTAGTATAATGGAGAGGGAGACCCAGTACTTC.